Below, 30 T cell receptor beta chains from the same sample are listed, as sequenced in a study of cytotoxic CD8 clonotypes in ibrutinib-treated CLL. Data came from immunoSEQ multiplex PCR; TCRdb stores just in-frame clones and leaves some out. This sample has more than 300,000 clones; 70% to 80% occur once, and the top ten carry 5% to 7%. The material was PBMCs, obtained before ibrutinib treatment. The receptors stem from a human donor with chronic lymphocytic leukemia.

The chain uses TRBV10-3 and TRBJ2-1; no reliable D call. Germline V gene lookup returns CDR1 ENHRY and CDR2 SYGVKD. Trimming stripped 6 bases from V and 3 bases from J, with 12 bases between. CDR3 length: 14 residues. The CDR3 DNA is TGTGCCATCAGAGAAGGGCTGGACTACAATGAGCAGTTCTTC. This gives the protein CAIREGLDYNEQFF.

This clone was recorded a few times. The V gene is TRBV11-2, the J gene TRBJ2-3; D perhaps matches TRBD1 (6 bases). The CDR3 loop spans 14 amino acids. V was clipped by 5 bases and J by 5 bases, with 14 bases between them. Germline assignment: CDR1 SGHAT and CDR2 FQNNGV. CDR3 amino acids: CASSDDTGQDTQYF. CDR3 DNA sequence: TGTGCCAGCAGCGATGACACAGGGCAAGATACGCAGTATTTT.

The CDR3 DNA sequence: TGTGCCAGCAGCTTAGGAGCCGGGACAGTAAATCAGCCCCAGCATTTT. Protein product: CASSLGAGTVNQPQHF. V is TRBV7-6 and J is TRBJ1-5; 7 bases are a match to TRBD1. After removal of 1 base from V and 4 bases from J, the junction contained 7 bases not matched to a gene. This CDR3 has 16 amino acids. Germline V lookup: CDR1 SGHVS, CDR2 FNYEAQ.

The J gene is TRBJ2-7, the V gene TRBV19; D may be TRBD1 (5 bases). Per germline, CDR1 LNHDA and CDR2 SQIVND (reference sequence). The germline V and J ends were trimmed by 4 bases and 2 bases, with 12 bases remaining between them. The CDR3 length is 14 residues. CDR3 sequence: CASSNHRQTYEQYF. In DNA form, the CDR3 reads TGTGCCAGTAGTAACCATAGACAGACCTACGAGCAGTACTTC.

This clone was found a few times. The V and J genes are TRBV6-5 and TRBJ1-1; 7 bases match TRBD1. The CDR3 loop spans 14 amino acids. Germline V gene data show CDR1 as MNHEY and CDR2 as SVGAGI. Unmatched junction bases numbered 1, after V lost 2 bases and J lost 1 base. DNA of the CDR3: TGTGCCAGCAGTTACGGGACAGCGAACACTGAAGCTTTCTTT. Translation: CASSYGTANTEAFF.

The CDR3, as DNA: TGCGCCACCAAGACAGGGTCCTACGAGCAGTACTTC. Translated, it gives CATKTGSYEQYF. The chain uses TRBV10-2 and TRBJ2-7; TRBD1 matches 7 bases. Germline CDR1 and CDR2: WSHSY and SAAADI. V lost 10 bases, J lost 1 base, and 4 bases stayed unmatched. The CDR3 spans 12 residues.

The gene calls are TRBV27 and TRBJ2-1; TRBD1 aligns across 8 bases. Germline lookup yields CDR1 MNHEY and CDR2 SMNVEV (reference sequence). This CDR3 is 14 amino acids long. V trimming: 3 bases; J trimming: 7 bases; junction bases outside the gene matches: 5. The CDR3 nucleotides read TGTGCCAGCAGTTTCGGACAGGGAGCAAATGAGCAGTTCTTC. It specifies CASSFGQGANEQFF.

The rearrangement joins TRBV5-1 to TRBJ2-3; D is unclear. This CDR3 is built from 16 residues. The germline V gene encodes CDR1 SGHRS and CDR2 YFSETQ. V dropped 0 bases and J dropped 2 bases, with 13 bases sitting between them. CDR3 nucleotide sequence: TGCGCCAGCAGCTTGGACGGCCGTCCCCACACAGATACGCAGTATTTT. Amino acid sequence: CASSLDGRPHTDTQYF.

V usage is TRBV5-4 and J usage is TRBJ1-1; D is perhaps TRBD1 (6 bases). Germline CDR1 is SGHNT and CDR2 is YYREEE (reference sequence). V dropped 0 bases and J dropped 3 bases, with 9 bases sitting between them. This CDR3 comprises 14 residues. This CDR3 reads CASSLVTGHTEAFF. DNA of the CDR3: TGTGCCAGCAGCTTGGTGACAGGTCACACTGAAGCTTTCTTT.

The gene calls are TRBV29-1 and TRBJ2-7; 12 positions match TRBD2. CDR3 length: 15 residues. The junction had 4 bases not matched to a gene; V was cut back by 1 base and J by 3 bases. Germline CDR1 reads SQVTM; CDR2 reads ANQGSEA. CDR3 DNA: TGCAGCGTTGAAGGAGGACTAGCGGGAAACTACGAGCAGTACTTC. Its protein product is CSVEGGLAGNYEQYF.

The chain recombines TRBV7-9 with TRBJ2-3; D uncertain. This CDR3 spans 14 amino acids. CDR1 is SEHNR, CDR2 FQNEAQ, per germline (reference sequence). Deletions cut 3 bases from V and 2 bases from J, with 9 bases between. The CDR3 region is CASSFWGLTDTQYF. Written as DNA, the CDR3 is TGTGCCAGCAGCTTTTGGGGTCTCACAGATACGCAGTATTTT.

DNA of the CDR3: TGCGCCAGCAGCCCAGTCGGGCCACCTTTATACAATGAGCAGTTCTTC. Its translation: CASSPVGPPLYNEQFF. The chain has TRBV4-3 and TRBJ2-1; D is unresolved. In germline, CDR1 is LGHNA, CDR2 YSLEER. With 4 bases removed from V and 4 bases from J, the gap between germline ends came to 17 bases. This CDR3 has 16 amino acids.

In its sample, this clone was seen once. The rearrangement joins TRBV4-1 to TRBJ2-6, with D perhaps matching TRBD1 or TRBD2 (6 bases each). The V end was cut by 0 bases, the J end by 4 bases, with 16 bases between. Germline V gives CDR1 MGHRA, CDR2 YSYEKL. This CDR3 comprises 18 residues. In DNA form, the CDR3 reads TGCGCCAGCAGCCAAGATACCCACCGGGGGCAAGGGGCCAACGTCCTGACTTTC. Translated, it gives CASSQDTHRGQGANVLTF.

The chain has TRBV5-1 and TRBJ2-1; no firm D call. With 1 base removed from V and 7 bases from J, the gap between germline ends came to 9 bases. The CDR3 extends over 13 amino acids. The V gene's germline CDR1 is SGHRS and CDR2 YFSETQ. The CDR3 reads CASSLYGRNEQFF. The CDR3, as DNA: TGCGCCAGCAGCTTGTACGGCCGGAATGAGCAGTTCTTC.

This rearrangement joins TRBV11-1 to TRBJ2-1; D ambiguous. Looked up from germline, CDR1 is SGHAT and CDR2 is FQDESV (reference sequence). There are 11 residues in the CDR3. Trimming took 3 bases from V and 9 from J, leaving 6 bases between them. In DNA form, the CDR3 reads TGTGCCAGCAGCTTGGCATCTGAGCAGTTCTTC. This gives the protein CASSLASEQFF.

The chain combines TRBV7-6 with TRBJ2-1, with D perhaps matching TRBD2 (5 bases). The CDR3 is 17 residues long. Trimming cost V 1 base and J 3 bases, with 16 bases left between them. Germline assignment: CDR1 SGHVS and CDR2 FNYEAQ. The CDR3 reads CASSLGGERHFYNEQFF. The CDR3 DNA reads TGTGCCAGCAGCTTAGGAGGCGAGCGGCACTTCTACAATGAGCAGTTCTTC.

The V call is TRBV28, the J call TRBJ1-1, with D possibly TRBD1 on 5 matching bases. The V gene's germline CDR1 is MDHEN and CDR2 SYDVKM. V shed 9 bases and J shed 3 bases, with 26 bases lying between them. The CDR3 loop spans 17 amino acids. CDR3: CASPTTGTWVWDTEAFF. The DNA of the CDR3 is TGTGCCAGTCCCACGACCGGGACTTGGGTTTGGGACACTGAAGCTTTCTTT.

The chain couples TRBV19 to TRBJ2-3; TRBD2 matches at 8 bases. V lost 1 base to trimming and J lost 3 bases; unmatched junction nucleotides: 3. This CDR3 has 15 residues. The germline V gene encodes CDR1 LNHDA and CDR2 SQIVND (reference sequence). As DNA, the CDR3 is TGTGCCAGTAGTATAGGAGCGGGAGAGACAGATACGCAGTATTTT. As protein: CASSIGAGETDTQYF.

The chain recombines TRBV28 with TRBJ2-2; no firm D call. Germline V lookup: CDR1 MDHEN, CDR2 SYDVKM. The CDR3 is made up of 13 amino acids. Trimming stripped 5 bases from V and 3 bases from J, with 7 bases between. The CDR3 sequence: CASSGPDTGELFF. DNA of the CDR3: TGTGCCAGCAGTGGCCCGGACACCGGGGAGCTGTTTTTT.

This clone was observed a handful of times. CDR3 sequence (DNA): TGCGCCAGCAGCCAAGAAGGGAGCGGAGCTCCTTCAGTGTACAATGAGCAGTTCTTC. Its translation: CASSQEGSGAPSVYNEQFF. V is TRBV4-3 and J is TRBJ2-1; perhaps TRBD2 as D (5 bases). The CDR3 extends over 19 amino acids. V shed 0 bases and J shed 4 bases, with 22 bases lying between them. From germline, CDR1 is LGHNA and CDR2 YSLEER.

The chain employs TRBV5-8 and TRBJ2-1; D gene uncertain. The CDR3 extends over 12 amino acids. V lost 0 bases and J 5 bases, leaving 3 bases between the germline ends. CDR1 and CDR2 from the germline V gene are SGHTS and YDEGEE. CDR3 loop: CASSLGNNEQFF. The CDR3 DNA sequence: TGTGCCAGCAGCTTGGGTAACAATGAGCAGTTCTTC.

The rearrangement links TRBV28 to TRBJ2-1, with 14 bases identical to TRBD2. V was clipped by 11 bases and J by 8 bases; unmatched bases: 8. Germline loops: CDR1 MDHEN, CDR2 SYDVKM. The CDR3 totals 14 residues. The CDR3 is CAGKPGLAGDEQFF. As DNA, the CDR3 is TGTGCCGGAAAACCGGGACTAGCGGGGGATGAGCAGTTCTTC.

V usage is TRBV6-1 and J usage is TRBJ2-5; D perhaps matches TRBD1 (5 bases). V was shortened by 5 bases and J by 4 bases, with 14 bases between the two germline ends. The CDR3 has 14 amino acids. Germline V gene data show CDR1 as MNHNS and CDR2 as SASEGT. The CDR3 DNA follows: TGTGCCAGCAGTTGGGGCGTTGAAGGAGAGACCCAGTACTTC. Its protein is CASSWGVEGETQYF.

The V gene is TRBV7-9, the J gene TRBJ2-1, with a possible D match to TRBD2 (6 bases). Germline values: CDR1 SEHNR, CDR2 FQNEAQ (reference sequence). The CDR3 length is 16 residues. V was pared by 6 bases and J by 4 bases, with 19 bases between. The CDR3: CASSRPSVRRYNEQFF. The CDR3, as DNA: TGTGCCAGCAGTCGGCCTAGCGTACGCCGATACAATGAGCAGTTCTTC.

This clone was seen a single time. This chain uses TRBV4-1 with TRBJ1-3, with a possible D match to TRBD1 (6 bases). CDR1 is MGHRA, CDR2 YSYEKL, per germline. Trimming pared 7 bases from V and 0 bases from J, leaving 16 bases between. The CDR3 spans 16 residues. Here the CDR3 DNA reads TGCGCCAGCACCAGAAACGGACAGAGCTCTGGAAACACCATATATTTT. This sequence encodes CASTRNGQSSGNTIYF.

The chain joins TRBV19 to TRBJ2-7, with D perhaps TRBD2 (6 bases). Between the trimmed V and J ends, which lost 5 bases and 0 bases, there was a span of 17 bases. Per the germline V gene, CDR1 is LNHDA and CDR2 is SQIVND (reference sequence). The CDR3 runs 16 residues. The CDR3: CASSWGVAGSSYEQYF. CDR3 bases: TGTGCCAGTAGTTGGGGGGTAGCCGGAAGCTCCTACGAGCAGTACTTC.

In its sample, this clone was seen a few times. This chain links TRBV2 with TRBJ2-7; weak D call: TRBD1 (5 bases). Per germline, CDR1 SNHLY and CDR2 FYNNEI. Trimming pared 8 bases from V and 2 bases from J, leaving 10 bases between. The CDR3 length is 12 residues. Here the CDR3 DNA reads TGTGCCAGCCGAACAGGTACCTACGAGCAGTACTTC. Protein sequence: CASRTGTYEQYF.

The chain is built from TRBV14 and TRBJ2-1; 7 bases map to TRBD2. The CDR3 is made up of 17 amino acids. The J segment lost 8 bases and the V segment lost 0 bases, leaving 13 bases of the junction unmatched. Germline V gene lookup returns CDR1 SGHDN and CDR2 FVKESK. The CDR3 region has the DNA TGTGCCAGCAGCCAAGATTCGGTAAAGTTAGGGAGGGATGAGCAGTTCTTC. It translates to CASSQDSVKLGRDEQFF.

The rearrangement links TRBV5-1 to TRBJ1-2, with 7 nucleotides matching TRBD1. Germline lookup yields CDR1 SGHRS and CDR2 YFSETQ. CDR3 length equals 16 residues. Trimming took 4 bases from V and 4 from J; bases not matched to a gene: 13. The CDR3 sequence is CASSPDRQGGSYGYTF. For the CDR3, the DNA is TGCGCCAGCAGCCCCGACCGACAGGGAGGAAGCTATGGCTACACCTTC.

The chain recombines TRBV28 with TRBJ2-2; the match to TRBD2 covers 13 bases. This CDR3 has 17 amino acids. The V and J ends lost 4 bases and 4 bases, in that order; junction bases with no gene match: 6. Germline-derived CDR1 and CDR2 are MDHEN and SYDVKM. The chain's CDR3 is CASSYRLAGGLTGELFF. CDR3 bases: TGTGCCAGCAGTTACCGACTAGCGGGAGGTCTCACCGGGGAGCTGTTTTTT.